A selection of T cell receptor beta chains follows, all from one sample in a study of shared clonotypes between healthy human individuals. Assay: immunoSEQ multiplex PCR; the TCRdb copy retains only in-frame clones and omits some. This table holds 2 million or so clones, 90% to 95% found once. Sequences were obtained from naive CD4+ T cells sorted from blood. These receptors originate from a man younger than 35 in good health. The CDR3 runs from the conserved cysteine through the conserved F or W. The order of the fields is J gene, V gene, CDR3 length, CDR3 protein.

TRBJ1-1,TRBV6-5,16,CASSYSIVKANTEAFF
TRBJ2-7,TRBV4-1,14,CASSQPRQSYEQYF
TRBJ1-4,TRBV25-1,15,CASSEYRGSNEKLFF
TRBJ2-7,TRBV7-2,14,CASSLGLAGFEQYF
TRBJ2-1,TRBV11-2,13,CASSWAPVNEQFF
TRBJ2-5,TRBV9,17,CASSARDRPFGQETQYF
TRBJ2-5,TRBV30,12,CAWSPPGETQYF
TRBJ1-3,TRBV2,15,CASSGDSNSGNTIYF
TRBJ1-6,TRBV7-2,15,CASSPGDIYNSPLHF
TRBJ2-7,TRBV6-6,15,CASTMGLADYYEQYF
TRBJ2-7,TRBV6-6,15,CASSFGGRGSYEQYF
TRBJ2-5,TRBV4-3,16,CASSQTPGANQETQYF
TRBJ1-5,TRBV28,13,CASRNFGNQPQHF
TRBJ2-5,TRBV2,11,CASSGTETQYF
TRBJ2-7,TRBV10-2,14,CASSAAGGPYEQYF
TRBJ2-7,TRBV30,13,CAWSWGQGNEQYF